One T cell receptor (beta chain) is described in this entry. The length of the CDR3 is 12 residues. Trimming cost V 4 bases and J 4 bases, with 2 bases left between them. CDR1 and CDR2 from the germline V gene are SNHLY and FYNNEI. The entry originates in a study of blood T cell repertoires in COVID-19. Study background: The United States, Italy and Spain supplied acute and convalescent COVID-19 samples. The cDNA or gDNA used as material had been derived from T cells, B-cell-depleted T cells, or PBMCs.

The repertoire was sequenced with immunoSEQ multiplex PCR; TCRdb's copy has only in-frame clones and lacks some. Counted here are 55,000 to 80,000 clones, about 83% occurring once; the ten biggest clones make up about 5.9%. The sequenced sample consisted of peripheral blood. V and J are TRBV2 and TRBJ2-6; D ambiguous. This TCR was sampled from a human donor in a cohort sampled during active COVID-19. CDR3 region: CASSVGANVLTF. CDR3 nucleotide sequence: TGTGCCAGCAGTGTAGGGGCCAACGTCCTGACTTTC.